The 32 T cell receptor beta chains below were found in one sample sequenced in a study of post-analysis software for immune sequencing data. The study, taken as a whole, reports: Elevated frequency relative to controls characterized about 5 TRBV segments in patients, TRBV5-6, TRBV5-1 and TRBV20-1 among them.

These TCRs are of unknown antigen specificity. Libraries were made from TCR beta cDNA, and they carried unique molecular identifiers. MiXCR, applied by TCRdb to the PCR reads, yields one record per CDR3 protein. Of roughly 800,000 distinct CDR3 sequences in the sample, 53% are singletons; the top ten hold roughly 4.4%. The sample consisted of blood. These receptors came from a girl between 5 and 17 years old with multiple sclerosis.

This clonotype was counted once. At one end the junction does not follow the germline gene, possibly because of a read error. The chain recombines TRBV27 with TRBJ1-2, with 7 bases matching TRBD1. This CDR3 comprises 16 residues. The germline CDR1 and CDR2 sequences are MNHEY and SMNVEV (reference sequence). CDR3 loop: CAGSAGGTANNYGYTF. Here the CDR3 DNA reads TGTGCCGGCAGCGCCGGAGGGACAGCTAATAACTATGGCTACACCTTC.

The chain has TRBV3-1 and TRBJ2-2, with D perhaps assigned TRBD1 or TRBD2 (6 bases each). Germline-derived CDR1 and CDR2 are LGHDT and YNNKEL (reference sequence). The germline V and J ends were trimmed by 4 bases and 5 bases, with 17 bases remaining between them. The CDR3 has 16 residues. The CDR3: CASSPGRGLSTGELFF. The CDR3 DNA sequence: TGTGCCAGCAGCCCCGGCCGGGGGCTGAGTACCGGGGAGCTGTTTTTT.

This clonotype was observed a handful of times. The chain links TRBV29-1 to TRBJ2-5, with 7 bases fitting TRBD2. Losses at the gene ends were 3 bases for V and 1 base for J; bases not matched to a gene: 5. Germline loops: CDR1 SQVTM, CDR2 ANQGSEA. The CDR3 spans 14 residues. CDR3 in amino acids: CSVDESGVQETQYF. The CDR3 nucleotides are TGCAGCGTTGACGAGAGCGGGGTCCAAGAGACCCAGTACTTC.

V gene TRBV7-9 combines with J gene TRBJ2-1, with 13 bases that match TRBD2. The CDR3 length is 18 residues. Germline CDR1 is SEHNR and CDR2 is FQNEAQ (reference sequence). Trimming took 2 bases from V and 4 from J; bases not matched to a gene: 8. The CDR3 DNA reads TGTGCCAGCAGCTTAACTAGCGGGAGGGCAGGGTGGTACAATGAGCAGTTCTTC. Its protein product is CASSLTSGRAGWYNEQFF.

This clonotype was detected many times. The chain couples TRBV29-1 to TRBJ2-7; TRBD1 might be the D (6 bases). Germline V lookup: CDR1 SQVTM, CDR2 ANQGSEA. V lost 6 bases, J lost 7 bases, and 13 bases lay in between. The CDR3 sequence is 11 residues long. The DNA for the CDR3 is TGCAGCGTACAACAGGGTCGAGAGCAGTACTTC. Residues: CSVQQGREQYF.

The chain employs TRBV25-1 and TRBJ2-4; TRBD2 matches at 7 bases. The J call is doubtful: the DNA matches TRBJ2-7 better. Germline CDR1 reads MGHDK; CDR2 reads SYGVNS. The CDR3 has 12 amino acids. The CDR3 sequence: CATSGVDYEQYF. In DNA form, the CDR3 reads TGTGCCACCAGCGGGGTGGACTACGAGCAGTACTTC.

As for this clonotype: At one end, the junction sequence differs from germline, possibly due to a read error. The CDR3 loop reads CANSLGSVKMDEQFF. In nucleotides, the CDR3 is TGCGCCAACAGCTTGGGTAGCGTAAAGATGGATGAGCAGTTCTTC. The rearrangement joins TRBV5-1 to TRBJ2-1; tentative D call: TRBD2 (5 bases). Germline V lookup: CDR1 SGHRS, CDR2 YFSETQ. The CDR3 extends over 15 amino acids.

In this sample, this clonotype turned up a few times. This sequence joins TRBV29-1 and TRBJ2-7; 7 positions agree with TRBD2. Germline V gene sequence: CDR1 SQVTM, CDR2 ANQGSEA. V was clipped by 5 bases and J by 3 bases; unmatched bases: 7. The CDR3 spans 13 residues. The CDR3 bases are TGCAGCGTTCCCGGGACTACTCACTACGAGCAGTACTTC. Translated: CSVPGTTHYEQYF.

The rearrangement links TRBV5-1 to TRBJ2-7, with D perhaps matching TRBD1 (5 bases). This CDR3 comprises 15 residues. Germline CDR1 SGHRS, CDR2 YFSETQ. Trimming shortened V by 4 bases and J by 0 bases, and 14 bases separated the two germline ends. CDR3 sequence reads: CASSPRPTDSYEQYF. Here the CDR3 DNA reads TGCGCCAGCAGCCCTCGACCGACAGACTCCTACGAGCAGTACTTC.

In this sample, this clonotype turned up a few times. The J gene is TRBJ1-2, the V gene TRBV7-9; tentatively, D is TRBD1 (5 bases). The germline V gene has CDR1 SEHNR and CDR2 FQNEAQ (reference sequence). Trimming left V 1 base short and J 7 bases short, with 10 bases between. CDR3 size: 13 residues. CDR3 protein: CASSLENGGGYTF. The CDR3 nucleotides read TGTGCCAGCAGCTTAGAGAACGGGGGTGGCTACACCTTC.

The chain links TRBV5-1 to TRBJ2-1; no clear D gene. V was clipped by 0 bases and J by 4 bases, with 14 bases between them. The CDR3 covers 16 residues. The germline V gene encodes CDR1 SGHRS and CDR2 YFSETQ. This chain's CDR3 is CASSLEQALPYNEQFF. For the CDR3, the DNA is TGCGCCAGCAGCTTGGAGCAGGCGCTGCCGTACAATGAGCAGTTCTTC.

This clonotype was detected once. The chain uses TRBV7-2 and TRBJ2-4; perhaps D is TRBD1 or TRBD2 (5 bases each). Trimming took off 1 base at V and 13 bases at J, with 14 bases between the two ends. Germline values: CDR1 SGHTA, CDR2 FQGNSA. The length of the CDR3 is 13 residues. CDR3 bases: TGTGCCAGCAGCTTAGGGGGCGACTACGTGCAGTACTTC. Its protein product is CASSLGGDYVQYF.

This clonotype was picked up a small number of times. V and J are TRBV5-5 and TRBJ2-1, with D possibly being TRBD2 (5 bases). Trimming stripped 1 base from V and 2 bases from J, with 13 bases between. The germline V gene encodes CDR1 SGHKS and CDR2 YYEKEE (reference sequence). CDR3 length equals 16 residues. The DNA for the CDR3 is TGTGCCAGCAGCTTGAGTACGGGGTTCGCCTACAATGAGCAGTTCTTC. Residues: CASSLSTGFAYNEQFF.

The CDR3 loop is CASSLGVLDTQYF. The DNA for the CDR3 is TGTGCCAGCAGCTTAGGGGTTTTAGATACGCAGTATTTT. The rearrangement uses TRBV7-3 and TRBJ2-3, with D uncertain. The V and J ends lost 2 bases and 5 bases respectively, with 8 bases between them. CDR1 is SGHTA, CDR2 FQGTGA, per germline. There are 13 residues in the CDR3.

The chain combines TRBV4-1 with TRBJ2-3; 9 positions agree with TRBD2. Trimming took 0 bases from V and 3 from J; bases not matched to a gene: 7. The germline V gene has CDR1 MGHRA and CDR2 YSYEKL. This CDR3 is built from 17 residues. The CDR3 coding sequence is TGCGCCAGCAGCCAAGATCAGCCTAGCGGGGTGACAGATACGCAGTATTTT. Translating gives CASSQDQPSGVTDTQYF.

The rearrangement links TRBV28 to TRBJ2-7, with TRBD1 matching over 9 bases. CDR3 length: 13 residues. Germline CDR1 and CDR2: MDHEN and SYDVKM. The V and J ends lost 7 bases and 3 bases, in that order; junction bases with no gene match: 4. The chain's CDR3 is CASTPTGGYEQYF. For the CDR3, the DNA is TGTGCCAGCACCCCGACAGGGGGCTACGAGCAGTACTTC.

The V gene is TRBV28, the J gene TRBJ2-1; 11 nucleotides align to TRBD2. J gave up 2 bases and V 7 bases, and 7 bases lay outside the gene matches. Germline CDR1 is MDHEN and CDR2 is SYDVKM. The CDR3 spans 16 residues. The CDR3 reads CASNPLAGATYNEQFF. In nucleotides, the CDR3 is TGTGCCAGCAATCCACTAGCGGGGGCTACCTACAATGAGCAGTTCTTC.

There are a few counts of this clonotype. The chain recombines TRBV7-9 with TRBJ2-3; unclear D gene. CDR1 and CDR2 (germline): SEHNR, FQNEAQ (reference sequence). V lost 1 base to trimming and J lost 4 bases, with 12 bases between them. The CDR3 is made up of 15 amino acids. CDR3 amino acids: CASSLGPSGPDTQYF. The CDR3 DNA follows: TGTGCCAGCAGCTTAGGGCCCTCAGGACCAGATACGCAGTATTTT.

This chain joins TRBV7-3 and TRBJ2-3, with 8 bases fitting TRBD2. The CDR3 is made up of 16 amino acids. CDR1 and CDR2 (germline): SGHTA, FQGTGA. The trim removed 4 bases at V and 0 bases at J, leaving 6 bases unmatched. The CDR3 reads CASSSIAGFSTDTQYF. The CDR3 region has the DNA TGTGCCAGCAGCTCCATAGCGGGATTTAGCACAGATACGCAGTATTTT.

The chain's CDR3 is CSVPGLAGHEQYF. In DNA, the CDR3 is TGCAGTGTTCCGGGACTAGCGGGCCACGAGCAGTACTTC. The chain employs TRBV20-1 and TRBJ2-7; 12 positions match TRBD2. The germline V gene has CDR1 DFQATT and CDR2 SNEGSKA (reference sequence). The ends lost 7 bases at V and 5 bases at J; junction bases unmatched: 6. This CDR3 has 13 amino acids.

This clonotype appeared once. The chain carries TRBV20-1 and TRBJ2-7; a weak D match, TRBD2 (5 bases). Trimming left V 1 base short and J 3 bases short, with 13 bases between. Looked up from germline, CDR1 is DFQATT and CDR2 is SNEGSKA (reference sequence). This CDR3 region has 14 residues. The CDR3 loop is CSARGTALDYEQYF. The CDR3 bases are TGCAGTGCTAGAGGGACTGCGCTGGACTACGAGCAGTACTTC.

There are a few counts of this clonotype. The chain combines TRBV29-1 with TRBJ2-4, with D possibly being TRBD1 (5 bases). The V end was cut by 2 bases, the J end by 2 bases, with 7 bases between. Germline-derived CDR1 and CDR2 are SQVTM and ANQGSEA. The CDR3 is 13 residues long. In DNA form, the CDR3 reads TGCAGCGTTGAAAAGGGGCCCAAAAACATTCAGTACTTC. Its protein is CSVEKGPKNIQYF. The entire variable domain, with the rest obtained from reference TRBV29-1 and TRBJ2-4, is as follows: SAVISQKPSRDICQRGTSLTIQCQVDSQVTMMFWYRQQPGQSLTLIATANQGSEATYESGFVIDKFPISRPNLTFSTLTVSNMSPEDSSIYLCSVEKGPKNIQYFGAGTRLSVL.

This chain connects TRBV18 to TRBJ1-5; D may be TRBD1 (5 bases). Germline CDR1 and CDR2: KGHSH and LQKENI. The length of the CDR3 is 13 residues. V was pared by 4 bases and J by 10 bases, with 14 bases between. The CDR3 region is CASSLQGYGPQHF. The CDR3 nucleotides are TGTGCCAGCTCACTTCAGGGTTACGGACCCCAGCATTTT. The entire variable domain, with the rest obtained from reference TRBV18 and TRBJ1-5, is as follows: NAGVMQNPRHLVRRRGQEARLRCSPMKGHSHVYWYRQLPEEGLKFMVYLQKENIIDESGMPKERFSAEFPKEGPSILRIQQVVRGDSAAYFCASSLQGYGPQHFGDGTRLSIL.

This clonotype has just a few counts. V gene TRBV5-1 combines with J gene TRBJ2-5; D is unresolved. The J call is uncertain, as TRBJ2-7 better fits the DNA end. Germline V gene lookup returns CDR1 SGHRS and CDR2 YFSETQ. CDR3 length: 13 residues. The CDR3 nucleotides read TGCGCCAGCAGCTCAGCCCAGCTCGGCGAGCAGTACTTC. Amino acid sequence: CASSSAQLGEQYF.

The chain joins TRBV30 to TRBJ2-1, with 11 bases identical to TRBD2. V lost 0 bases, J lost 0 bases, and 4 bases stayed unmatched. CDR1 and CDR2 from the germline V gene are GTSNPN and SVGIG (reference sequence). The CDR3 extends over 17 amino acids. The chain's CDR3 is CAWSVRLAGSSYNEQFF. Here the CDR3 DNA reads TGTGCCTGGAGTGTAAGACTAGCGGGAAGCTCCTACAATGAGCAGTTCTTC.

The chain uses TRBV12-3 or TRBV12-4 and TRBJ2-7; D not resolved. The germline V and J ends were trimmed by 5 bases and 2 bases, with 13 bases remaining between them. This CDR3 comprises 14 residues. CDR3 coding DNA: TGTGCCAGCAGTCCCGGCTCGATGGCCTACGAGCAGTACTTC. Translated, it gives CASSPGSMAYEQYF.

The V and J genes are TRBV20-1 and TRBJ2-1; TRBD2 agrees at 11 bases. The CDR3 is 15 residues long. With V trimmed by 6 bases and J by 5 bases, 9 bases remained unmatched. Germline V lookup: CDR1 DFQATT, CDR2 SNEGSKA (reference sequence). CDR3: CSAQRLAGFHNEQFF. The CDR3 coding sequence is TGCAGTGCCCAGAGACTAGCGGGGTTCCACAATGAGCAGTTCTTC.

This sequence joins TRBV5-1 and TRBJ2-3, with 12 bases fitting TRBD2. This CDR3 region has 18 residues. V was clipped by 1 base and J by 2 bases; unmatched bases: 8. Germline CDR1 reads SGHRS; CDR2 reads YFSETQ. In nucleotides, the CDR3 is TGCGCCAGCAGCTTGCTTGGACTAGCGGGGAGAAACACAGATACGCAGTATTTT. Its translation: CASSLLGLAGRNTDTQYF.

This sequence joins TRBV3-1 and TRBJ2-5; 8 bases fit TRBD2. The CDR3 sequence is 17 residues long. Per the germline V gene, CDR1 is LGHDT and CDR2 is YNNKEL (reference sequence). V was pared by 1 base and J by 2 bases, with 9 bases of the junction left unmatched. CDR3 in amino acids: CASSQAHSGASQETQYF. CDR3 DNA: TGTGCCAGCAGCCAAGCTCATAGCGGGGCGTCTCAAGAGACCCAGTACTTC.

J is TRBJ2-3 and V is TRBV7-9, with D possibly being TRBD1 (9 bases). V lost 5 bases, J lost 7 bases, and 34 bases lay in between. This CDR3 region has 20 residues. The germline V gene has CDR1 SEHNR and CDR2 FQNEAQ (reference sequence). In DNA, the CDR3 is TGTGCCAGCAGCCGTCGGACAGGGGTTGCGCGGGAGGCCCCGATAAATACGCAGTATTTT. It translates to CASSRRTGVAREAPINTQYF.

The chain uses TRBV4-1 and TRBJ2-1, with D possibly matching TRBD2 (6 bases). V was trimmed by 3 bases and J by 3 bases, leaving 9 bases between them. The CDR3 is 14 residues long. Germline CDR1 and CDR2: MGHRA and YSYEKL. As DNA, the CDR3 is TGCGCCAGCAGCCACCCCGGGAGCTACAATGAGCAGTTCTTC. It yields the protein CASSHPGSYNEQFF.

V is TRBV5-1 and J is TRBJ2-5; no reliable D call. Germline-derived CDR1 and CDR2 are SGHRS and YFSETQ. There are 16 residues in the CDR3. V gave up 0 bases and J gave up 0 bases, with 12 bases separating them. The CDR3: CASSLALLGNQETQYF. CDR3 bases: TGCGCCAGCAGCTTGGCCTTACTGGGAAACCAAGAGACCCAGTACTTC. The whole variable domain, filled in from reference TRBV5-1 and TRBJ2-5, reads KAGVTQTPRYLIKTRGQQVTLSCSPISGHRSVSWYQQTPGQGLQFLFEYFSETQRNKGNFPGRFSGRQFSNSRSEMNVSTLELGDSALYLCASSLALLGNQETQYFGPGTRLLVL.